This passage covers 31 T cell receptor beta chains from one sample sequenced in a study of blood T cell repertoires in COVID-19. The method was immunoSEQ multiplex PCR; TCRdb's version includes in-frame clones alone and lacks a portion of them. This sample has 170,000 or so clones, with about 86% found just once. Sequencing was performed on peripheral blood. The receptors here all came from a woman aged 18-35 years who had recovered from COVID-19.

The J gene is TRBJ1-5, the V gene TRBV19, with a possible D match to TRBD1 (6 bases). The CDR3 extends over 15 amino acids. Germline CDR1 and CDR2: LNHDA and SQIVND (reference sequence). V shed 4 bases and J shed 4 bases, with 14 bases lying between them. Written as DNA, the CDR3 is TGTGCCAGTAGTAAATATAGGGGGGGTAATCAGCCCCAGCATTTT. Translating gives CASSKYRGGNQPQHF.

The J gene is TRBJ1-5, the V gene TRBV19; TRBD1 agrees at 7 bases. In germline, CDR1 is LNHDA, CDR2 SQIVND (reference sequence). The CDR3 loop spans 14 amino acids. V lost 7 bases to trimming and J lost 4 bases; unmatched junction nucleotides: 7. The CDR3 is CASTYRGLNQPQHF. The CDR3 DNA reads as TGTGCCAGTACCTACAGGGGTTTGAATCAGCCCCAGCATTTT.

The chain combines TRBV27 with TRBJ1-5, with TRBD1 matching 7 bases. The V and J ends lost 5 bases and 4 bases, in that order; junction bases with no gene match: 5. The CDR3 runs 14 residues. The germline gives CDR1 MNHEY, CDR2 SMNVEV (reference sequence). Written as DNA, the CDR3 is TGTGCCAGCAGTCCCGACAGGGCAAATCAGCCCCAGCATTTT. Protein sequence: CASSPDRANQPQHF.

The J gene is TRBJ1-1, the V gene TRBV29-1; D might be TRBD1 (5 bases). Trimming removed 4 bases at V and 4 bases at J, with 10 bases between. This CDR3 region has 12 residues. From germline, CDR1 is SQVTM and CDR2 ANQGSEA. The CDR3 DNA is TGCAGCGTTGTAAATGGGGCCACTGAAGCTTTCTTT. Protein: CSVVNGATEAFF.

V usage is TRBV28 and J usage is TRBJ1-4, with 7 bases lining up with TRBD1. Germline trimming cut 11 bases from V and 3 bases from J; bases unmatched to any gene: 9. The length of the CDR3 is 14 residues. Germline V CDR1 and CDR2: MDHEN, SYDVKM. CDR3 coding DNA: TGTGCCTCCGAGGGGGCGAGGCCTAATGAAAAACTGTTTTTT. Protein product: CASEGARPNEKLFF. Looking up the rest from reference TRBV28 and TRBJ1-4 gives the full variable domain: DVKVTQSSRYLVKRTGEKVFLECVQDMDHENMFWYRQDPGLGLRLIYFSYDVKMKEKGDIPEGYSVSREKKERFSLILESASTNQTSMYLCASEGARPNEKLFFGSGTQLSVL.

A single count supports this clone. This sequence joins TRBV4-1 and TRBJ1-4; D gene ambiguous. CDR1 MGHRA and CDR2 YSYEKL come from the germline V gene. The germline V and J ends were trimmed by 1 base and 5 bases, with 11 bases remaining between them. CDR3 length: 15 residues. CDR3 protein: CASSQGNRENEKLFF. The CDR3 nucleotides read TGCGCCAGCAGCCAAGGTAACCGGGAGAATGAAAAACTGTTTTTT.

This chain uses TRBV5-4 with TRBJ1-2; D is perhaps TRBD1 (6 bases). Germline V gene sequence: CDR1 SGHNT, CDR2 YYREEE (reference sequence). Trimming removed 4 bases from V and 3 bases from J, with 10 bases in between. This CDR3 contains 13 residues. The CDR3 DNA sequence: TGTGCCAGCAGCACACAGGGAGACTATGGCTACACCTTC. It translates to CASSTQGDYGYTF. Full variable domain (missing parts from reference TRBV5-4 and TRBJ1-2): ETGVTQSPTHLIKTRGQQVTLRCSSQSGHNTVSWYQQALGQGPQFIFQYYREEENGRGNFPPRFSGLQFPNYSSELNVNALELDDSALYLCASSTQGDYGYTFGSGTRLTVV.

V is TRBV12-2 and J is TRBJ2-7; TRBD2, as called in the table, went unchecked against the DNA. TRBV12-2 is a pseudogene segment. The CDR3 is made up of 16 amino acids. CDR3 bases: TGTGCAAGTCGCCCGAAGCCTAGCGGCTCCACCTACGAGCAGTACGTC. Amino acids: CASRPKPSGSTYEQYV.

The chain uses TRBV7-2 and TRBJ2-3; 8 bases are a match to TRBD2. V lost 6 bases and J lost 11; bases outside the gene matches: 10. The CDR3 extends over 13 amino acids. The germline V gene encodes CDR1 SGHTA and CDR2 FQGNSA. The CDR3 loop is CASSFPPSGGQYF. The CDR3 bases are TGTGCCAGCAGTTTCCCACCCAGCGGGGGGCAGTATTTT.

V usage is TRBV27 and J usage is TRBJ2-2, with 9 bases identical to TRBD1. J lost 4 bases, V lost 5 bases, and 8 bases had no gene match. The CDR3 is 16 residues long. Per the germline V gene, CDR1 is MNHEY and CDR2 is SMNVEV (reference sequence). Here the CDR3 DNA reads TGTGCCAGCAGTCTCGCCGGGACAGGGAGCACCGGGGAGCTGTTTTTT. This translates into CASSLAGTGSTGELFF.

The genes are TRBV6-1 and TRBJ2-5; D is ambiguous. CDR3 length: 13 residues. Germline values: CDR1 MNHNS, CDR2 SASEGT. Trimming removed 3 bases at V and 5 bases at J, with 10 bases between. CDR3 in amino acids: CASSDGYWETQYF. CDR3 nucleotides: TGTGCCAGCAGTGACGGGTATTGGGAGACCCAGTACTTC.

This clone appeared a single time. The V and J genes are TRBV3-1 (or the pseudogene TRBV3-2) and TRBJ1-1, with 7 nucleotides matching TRBD1. In germline, CDR1 is LGHDT, CDR2 YNNKEL (reference sequence). Germline trimming cut 4 bases from V and 5 bases from J; bases unmatched to any gene: 7. The CDR3 spans 14 residues. CDR3 sequence: CASSLKGGGTEAFF. The DNA of the CDR3 is TGTGCCAGCAGCCTAAAAGGGGGCGGGACTGAAGCTTTCTTT.

V and J are TRBV19 and TRBJ2-2, with a possible D match to TRBD2 (6 bases). V was cut by 3 bases and J by 4 bases, with 12 bases left in between. Germline V gives CDR1 LNHDA, CDR2 SQIVND (reference sequence). The CDR3 extends over 15 amino acids. The CDR3 protein is CASSIALGGTGELFF. For the CDR3, the DNA is TGTGCCAGTAGTATTGCTCTGGGGGGCACCGGGGAGCTGTTTTTT.

This clone was counted once. The V call is TRBV7-3, the J call TRBJ2-2, with D tentatively TRBD1 (7 bases). The germline V gene encodes CDR1 SGHTA and CDR2 FQGTGA. CDR3 length: 15 residues. Trimming shortened V by 5 bases and J by 5 bases, and 15 bases separated the two germline ends. The CDR3 nucleotides are TGTGCCAGCAGCGCCAGGGGGGCGGGAACCGGGGAGCTGTTTTTT. This codes for CASSARGAGTGELFF. Supplemented by reference TRBV7-3 and TRBJ2-2, the full variable domain reads GAGVSQTPSNKVTEKGKYVELRCDPISGHTALYWYRQSLGQGPEFLIYFQGTGAADDSGLPNDRFFAVRPEGSVSTLKIQRTERGDSAVYLCASSARGAGTGELFFGEGSRLTVL.

The genes are TRBV12-2 and TRBJ1-5; TRBD1 is taken as the D call from the table, unchecked against the DNA. TRBV12-2 is a pseudogene locus. This CDR3 has 13 residues. The CDR3 coding sequence is TGTGCAAGTCGCTTCAGGGGCCCCCAGCCCCAGCATTTT. Translating gives CASRFRGPQPQHF.

V and J are TRBV14 and TRBJ1-1; D is unresolved. Trimming took off 4 bases at V and 10 bases at J, with 10 bases between the two ends. The CDR3 loop spans 11 amino acids. Germline V CDR1 and CDR2: SGHDN, FVKESK. In DNA form, the CDR3 reads TGTGCCAGCAGCCTTCATGATAGAGCTTTCTTT. Its protein product is CASSLHDRAFF.

The V gene is TRBV19, the J gene TRBJ2-3; TRBD2 might be the D (5 bases). V was trimmed by 6 bases and J by 0 bases, leaving 16 bases between them. Germline CDR1 is LNHDA and CDR2 is SQIVND (reference sequence). This CDR3 spans 16 amino acids. The CDR3 DNA reads TGTGCCAGTAGCAAAACCCCTGGGGAGAGCACAGATACGCAGTATTTT. It translates to CASSKTPGESTDTQYF.

This chain joins TRBV10-3 and TRBJ2-2; D is uncertain. V was shortened by 0 bases and J by 6 bases, with 8 bases between the two germline ends. This CDR3 has 14 residues. Germline V CDR1 and CDR2: ENHRY, SYGVKD. The CDR3 DNA follows: TGTGCCATCAGTGAGTCGGTAACGGCCGGGGAGCTGTTTTTT. This translates into CAISESVTAGELFF.

The CDR3 sequence is CASSVTGSYEQYF. The DNA for the CDR3 is TGTGCCAGCAGTGTCACCGGGTCCTACGAGCAGTACTTC. The rearrangement uses TRBV27 and TRBJ2-7; D is undetermined. The germline CDR1 and CDR2 sequences are MNHEY and SMNVEV (reference sequence). The CDR3 covers 13 residues. V gave up 5 bases and J gave up 1 base, with 9 bases separating them.

The chain uses TRBV7-2 and TRBJ2-1, with 7 positions matching TRBD2. Germline V gene data show CDR1 as SGHTA and CDR2 as FQGNSA. The CDR3 is 15 amino acids. V dropped 1 base and J dropped 8; count of bases not matched to a gene: 8. The CDR3 spells CASSLGAGAADEQFF. CDR3 bases: TGTGCCAGCAGCTTAGGGGCGGGAGCGGCTGATGAGCAGTTCTTC.

The chain employs TRBV6-2 or TRBV6-3 and TRBJ2-7; D ambiguous. V was cut by 4 bases and J by 3 bases, with 13 bases left in between. In germline, CDR1 is MNHEY, CDR2 SVGEGT. The CDR3 spans 14 residues. DNA for the CDR3: TGTGCCAGCAGTTCACATACAGTTAACTACGAGCAGTACTTC. Protein sequence: CASSSHTVNYEQYF.

The chain has TRBV11-2 and TRBJ1-4, with D maybe TRBD1 (5 bases). Trimming pared 2 bases from V and 8 bases from J, leaving 12 bases between. The CDR3 covers 14 residues. Germline V gene data show CDR1 as SGHAT and CDR2 as FQNNGV. Here the CDR3 DNA reads TGTGCCAGCAGCTTAATTCAGGAGGGGGAAAAACTGTTTTTT. This encodes CASSLIQEGEKLFF.

This clone was detected a few times. V usage is TRBV5-4 and J usage is TRBJ2-1; 9 positions match TRBD1. Trimming at V came to 4 bases and at J to 2 bases, leaving 7 bases not matched to a gene. The CDR3 totals 16 residues. Per germline, CDR1 SGHNT and CDR2 YYREEE (reference sequence). CDR3 nucleotides: TGTGCCAGCAGCCCGGGACAGGGAAGGACCTACAATGAGCAGTTCTTC. Encoded protein: CASSPGQGRTYNEQFF.

The rearrangement joins TRBV11-3 to TRBJ2-7, with D possibly being TRBD2 (5 bases). V gave up 8 bases and J gave up 1 base, with 9 bases separating them. The CDR3 covers 12 residues. Germline V gene sequence: CDR1 SGHNT, CDR2 YENEEA. The CDR3 coding sequence is TGTGCCAGCTCGGCGGGTTCCTACGAGCAGTACTTC. This encodes CASSAGSYEQYF.

The rearrangement joins TRBV7-8 to TRBJ1-4; 9 nucleotides align to TRBD1. The trim removed 1 base at V and 6 bases at J, leaving 6 bases unmatched. CDR3 length: 16 residues. The germline CDR1 and CDR2 sequences are SGHVS and FQNEAQ. The CDR3 nucleotides read TGTGCCAGCAGCTTAGGAGCCCGGGACAGGGATGAAAAACTGTTTTTT. The encoded protein is CASSLGARDRDEKLFF. The full variable domain, rest sourced from reference TRBV7-8 and TRBJ1-4, is GAGVSQSPRYKVAKRGQDVALRCDPISGHVSLFWYQQALGQGPEFLTYFQNEAQLDKSGLPSDRFFAERPEGSVSTLKIQRTQQEDSAVYLCASSLGARDRDEKLFFGSGTQLSVL.

CDR3 sequence: CACIEAHNSPLHF. The CDR3 coding sequence is TGTGCCTGTATCGAGGCCCATAATTCACCCCTCCACTTT. The V call is TRBV30, the J call TRBJ1-6, with D uncertain. The CDR3 is 13 residues long. Germline CDR1 and CDR2: GTSNPN and SVGIG (reference sequence). Trimming left V 6 bases short and J 5 bases short, with 11 bases between. Full variable domain (rest looked up from reference TRBV30 and TRBJ1-6): SQTIHQWPATLVQPVGSPLSLECTVEGTSNPNLYWYRQAAGRGLQLLFYSVGIGQISSEVPQNLSASRPQDRQFILSSKKLLLSDSGFYLCACIEAHNSPLHFGNGTRLTVT.

The chain combines TRBV5-1 with TRBJ1-1, with a possible D match to TRBD1 (6 bases). Trimming stripped 5 bases from V and 1 base from J, with 12 bases between. CDR3 length equals 14 residues. Germline V gene sequence: CDR1 SGHRS, CDR2 YFSETQ. This CDR3 is CASRRTGKNTEAFF. In nucleotides, the CDR3 is TGCGCCAGCAGACGTACAGGGAAGAACACTGAAGCTTTCTTT.

The genes are TRBV7-3 and TRBJ1-2, with D perhaps TRBD1 (5 bases). V was pared by 2 bases and J by 6 bases, with 16 bases between. The CDR3 sequence is 15 residues long. Germline loops: CDR1 SGHTA, CDR2 FQGTGA. As DNA, the CDR3 is TGTGCCAGCAGCTTAGGGAGCGGGGGTATGGATGGCTACACCTTC. Protein sequence: CASSLGSGGMDGYTF.

The chain combines TRBV2 with TRBJ2-2, with 8 bases matching TRBD1. V was pared by 5 bases and J by 6 bases, with 5 bases of the junction left unmatched. Germline CDR1 SNHLY, CDR2 FYNNEI. The CDR3 sequence is 14 residues long. The CDR3 here is CASSLDRDPGELFF. CDR3 DNA: TGTGCCAGCAGTCTGGACAGGGACCCCGGGGAGCTGTTTTTT.

This clone was detected only once. The chain combines TRBV5-1 with TRBJ2-5, with D possibly TRBD2 on 5 matching bases. The CDR3 is 15 amino acids. V was clipped by 0 bases and J by 5 bases, with 14 bases between them. Per the germline V gene, CDR1 is SGHRS and CDR2 is YFSETQ. In DNA form, the CDR3 reads TGCGCCAGCAGCTTGGCCGGGTACGAGCGGGAGACCCAGTACTTC. Translated, it gives CASSLAGYERETQYF.

The chain carries TRBV28 and TRBJ2-7; weak D call: TRBD1 (6 bases). Germline CDR1 and CDR2: MDHEN and SYDVKM. Trimming took off 6 bases at V and 0 bases at J, with 9 bases between the two ends. The CDR3 runs 13 residues. The CDR3 loop reads CASSPDSSYEQYV. CDR3 DNA sequence: TGTGCCAGCAGCCCGGACAGCTCCTACGAGCAGTACGTC.